This entry concerns a single T cell receptor (beta chain). V lost 3 bases to trimming and J lost 7 bases, with 13 bases between them. This CDR3 contains 14 residues. Looked up from germline, CDR1 is MNHNS and CDR2 is SASEGT. This specimen comes from a study of blood T cell repertoires in COVID-19. Data came from immunoSEQ multiplex PCR; TCRdb stores just in-frame clones and leaves some out. This table holds approximately 270,000 clones, around 82% found once. V is TRBV6-1 and J is TRBJ2-1, with no clear D. The TCR was taken from a person aged 70 to 79 with COVID-19, enrolled during active disease. Sequencing used peripheral blood. CDR3 in amino acids: CASSEVGARNEQFF. The CDR3, as DNA: TGTGCCAGCAGTGAGGTGGGTGCTAGGAATGAGCAGTTCTTC.